This T cell receptor beta chain appears in the sequencing data of a study of blood T cell repertoires in COVID-19. Overall study: The study drew acute and convalescent COVID-19 samples from the United States, Italy and Spain. T cells, B-cell-depleted T cells, or PBMCs provided the cDNA or gDNA that served as material.

Authors' analysis steps: Amplifying reference gene primers gave estimates of nucleated cell counts. Clones were sequenced by immunoSEQ multiplex PCR, and TCRdb holds only the in-frame ones, with some missing. Clonal size and the V and J genes are those of that table, whereas D and trimming came from the DNA. The table lists some 100,000 clones, 88% of them singletons, with approximately 4.8% in the top ten. The CDR3 spans 14 residues. CDR1 is KGHSH, CDR2 LQKENI, per germline. V was clipped by 6 bases and J by 7 bases, with 16 bases between them. The clonotype comes from a woman aged 80 or over with active COVID-19. The gene calls are TRBV18 and TRBJ2-1; maybe TRBD1 (6 bases). Sample: peripheral blood. CDR3 sequence: CASSRAEDRNEQFF. As DNA, the CDR3 is TGTGCCAGCTCCCGTGCAGAGGACAGAAATGAGCAGTTCTTC.